This T cell receptor (beta chain) was recorded in a study of T cells in Graves' hyperthyroidism and ophthalmopathy. RNA transcripts yielded amplified TCR beta CDR3 regions. In the first-round RT-PCR of the TCR CDR3, the HTBI primer set was used. One entry per CDR3 protein, called by TCRdb with MiXCR from the multiplex PCR reads. The sample lists around 340,000 distinct CDR3 sequences; over 15% were seen once. The clonotype comes from a woman in her thirties or forties with Graves' ophthalmopathy. Sequencing input: blood.

The DNA for the CDR3 is TGTGCCACCAGCAGAGATGAGGGGACCGAGAATCAGCCCCAGCATTTT. Protein: CATSRDEGTENQPQHF. This chain uses TRBV15 with TRBJ1-5; possible D gene TRBD1, 5 bases. Germline CDR1 is LNHNV and CDR2 is YYDKDF (reference sequence). The ends were cut back, 0 bases at V and 4 bases at J, with 13 bases in the middle. The CDR3 length is 16 residues.